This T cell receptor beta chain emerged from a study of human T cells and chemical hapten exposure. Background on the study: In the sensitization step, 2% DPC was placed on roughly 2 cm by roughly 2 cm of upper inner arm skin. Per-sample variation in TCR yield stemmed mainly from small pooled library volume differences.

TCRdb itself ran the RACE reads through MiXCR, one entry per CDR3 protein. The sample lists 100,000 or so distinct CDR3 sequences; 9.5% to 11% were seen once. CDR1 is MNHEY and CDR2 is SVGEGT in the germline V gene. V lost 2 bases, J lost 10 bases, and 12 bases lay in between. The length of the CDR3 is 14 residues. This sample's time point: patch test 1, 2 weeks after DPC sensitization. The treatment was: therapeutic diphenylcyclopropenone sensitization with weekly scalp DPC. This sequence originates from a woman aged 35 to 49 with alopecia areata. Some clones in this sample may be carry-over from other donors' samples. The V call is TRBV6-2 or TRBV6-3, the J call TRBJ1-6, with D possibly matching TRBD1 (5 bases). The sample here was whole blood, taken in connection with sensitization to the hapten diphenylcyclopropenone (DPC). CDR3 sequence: CASSYGRENSPLHF. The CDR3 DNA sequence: TGTGCCAGCAGTTACGGCAGGGAGAACTCACCCCTCCACTTT.